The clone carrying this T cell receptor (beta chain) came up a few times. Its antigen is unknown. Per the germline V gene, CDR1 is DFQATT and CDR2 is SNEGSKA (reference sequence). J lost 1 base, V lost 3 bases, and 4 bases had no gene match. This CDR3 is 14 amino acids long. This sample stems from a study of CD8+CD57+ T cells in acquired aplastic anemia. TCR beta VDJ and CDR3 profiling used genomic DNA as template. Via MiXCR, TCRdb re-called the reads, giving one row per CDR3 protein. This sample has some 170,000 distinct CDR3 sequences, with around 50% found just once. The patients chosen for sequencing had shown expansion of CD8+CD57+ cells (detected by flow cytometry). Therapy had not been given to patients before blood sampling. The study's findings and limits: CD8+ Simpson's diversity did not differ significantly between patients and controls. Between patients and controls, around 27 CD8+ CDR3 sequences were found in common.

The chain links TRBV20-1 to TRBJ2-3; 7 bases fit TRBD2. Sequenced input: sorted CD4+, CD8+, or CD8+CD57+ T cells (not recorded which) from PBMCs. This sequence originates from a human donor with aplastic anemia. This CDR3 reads CSARSSGGTDTQYF. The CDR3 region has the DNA TGCAGTGCTAGGAGCAGCGGGGGCACAGATACGCAGTATTTT.